Listed below are T cell receptor beta chains from one sample, sequenced in a study of technical replicates of blood from several donors. The assay was immunoSEQ multiplex PCR, and TCRdb's table has in-frame clones only and misses some. The repertoire has around 93,000 clones, 95% of them found once; the top ten carry under 0.35%. Sample: T cells isolated from PBMCs. The source of these receptors is a human donor in good health. Each CDR3 is given with its conserved first and last residue. A D gene is named only where the DNA matches it firmly. Some rows mark clone size as missing; the rest say once, few, many or name a class of expanded clone.

J: TRBJ1-3; V: TRBV18; D: TRBD1; size: few; DNA: TGTGCCAGCTCACCATGGACAGGGGACCGCTCTGGAAACACCATATATTTT; CDR3: CASSPWTGDRSGNTIYF
J: TRBJ1-2; V: TRBV5-1; D: -; size: -; DNA: TGCGCCAGCAGCTTGGAACAGGACCTCAACGTTTATGGCTACACCTTC; CDR3: CASSLEQDLNVYGYTF
J: TRBJ1-1; V: TRBV5-4; D: TRBD1; size: -; DNA: TGTGCCAGCAGCTCTGAGGGGGCGAAGAACACTGAAGCTTTCTTT; CDR3: CASSSEGAKNTEAFF
J: TRBJ1-1; V: TRBV7-3; D: -; size: -; DNA: TGTGCCAGCAGCGATGAACTGACAGGCAACACTGAAGCTTTCTTT; CDR3: CASSDELTGNTEAFF
J: TRBJ2-7; V: TRBV21-1; D: -; size: -; DNA: TGTGCCAGCAGCCGTAGCGGGAGATGCGAGCAGTACTTC; CDR3: CASSRSGRCEQYF
J: TRBJ1-1; V: TRBV2; D: -; size: -; DNA: TGTGCCAGCCTCTTGTACAGGGAAGCTACTGAAGCTTTCTTT; CDR3: CASLLYREATEAFF
J: TRBJ2-1; V: TRBV13; D: -; size: -; DNA: TGTGCCAGCAGCTCCCTAGAAATGAATACCTACAATGAGCAGTTCTTC; CDR3: CASSSLEMNTYNEQFF
J: TRBJ1-1; V: TRBV29-1; D: -; size: few; DNA: TGCAGCGTGGCCCGGGTTGAAAAAACTGAAGCTTTCTTT; CDR3: CSVARVEKTEAFF
J: TRBJ2-1; V: TRBV14; D: -; size: -; DNA: TGTGCCAGCAGCCAAGACGGCTACAATGAGCAGTTCTTC; CDR3: CASSQDGYNEQFF
J: TRBJ1-1; V: TRBV9; D: TRBD1; size: -; DNA: TGTGCCAGCAGCGTAGTGACAGGGCACACTGAAGCTTTCTTT; CDR3: CASSVVTGHTEAFF
J: TRBJ2-5; V: TRBV9; D: TRBD1; size: once; DNA: TGTGCCAGCAGCGTAGGACAGGGTTGGGCAGAGACCCAGTACTTC; CDR3: CASSVGQGWAETQYF
J: TRBJ2-3; V: TRBV30; D: -; size: -; DNA: TGTGCCTGGAAGTTAGCGGCTAGCACAGATACGCAGTATTTT; CDR3: CAWKLAASTDTQYF
J: TRBJ1-2; V: TRBV5-1; D: -; size: -; DNA: TGCGCCAGCAGCTTGCAAGGGGCTAACTATGGCTACACCTTC; CDR3: CASSLQGANYGYTF
J: TRBJ1-2; V: TRBV5-1; D: -; size: -; DNA: TGCGCCAGCAGTACCGGGACATCTAACTATGGCTACACCTTC; CDR3: CASSTGTSNYGYTF
J: TRBJ2-2; V: TRBV27; D: -; size: -; DNA: TGTGCCAGCAGCCTGACTATTACCGGGGAGCTGTTTTTT; CDR3: CASSLTITGELFF
J: TRBJ2-5; V: TRBV7-8; D: TRBD1; size: -; DNA: TGTGCCAGCAGCAATCGCCTCATAACAGGGGAAGAGACCCAGTACTTC; CDR3: CASSNRLITGEETQYF